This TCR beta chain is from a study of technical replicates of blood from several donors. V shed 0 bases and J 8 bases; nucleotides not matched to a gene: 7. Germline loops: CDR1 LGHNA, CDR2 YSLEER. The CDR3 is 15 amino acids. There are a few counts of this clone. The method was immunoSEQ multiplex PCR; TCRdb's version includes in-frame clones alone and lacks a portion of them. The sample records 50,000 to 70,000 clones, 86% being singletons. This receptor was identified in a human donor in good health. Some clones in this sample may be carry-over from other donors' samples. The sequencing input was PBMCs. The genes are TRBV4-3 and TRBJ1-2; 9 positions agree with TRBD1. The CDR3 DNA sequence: TGCGCCAGCAGCCAAGAGGCCGGGACAGGGATAGGCTACACCTTC. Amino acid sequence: CASSQEAGTGIGYTF.